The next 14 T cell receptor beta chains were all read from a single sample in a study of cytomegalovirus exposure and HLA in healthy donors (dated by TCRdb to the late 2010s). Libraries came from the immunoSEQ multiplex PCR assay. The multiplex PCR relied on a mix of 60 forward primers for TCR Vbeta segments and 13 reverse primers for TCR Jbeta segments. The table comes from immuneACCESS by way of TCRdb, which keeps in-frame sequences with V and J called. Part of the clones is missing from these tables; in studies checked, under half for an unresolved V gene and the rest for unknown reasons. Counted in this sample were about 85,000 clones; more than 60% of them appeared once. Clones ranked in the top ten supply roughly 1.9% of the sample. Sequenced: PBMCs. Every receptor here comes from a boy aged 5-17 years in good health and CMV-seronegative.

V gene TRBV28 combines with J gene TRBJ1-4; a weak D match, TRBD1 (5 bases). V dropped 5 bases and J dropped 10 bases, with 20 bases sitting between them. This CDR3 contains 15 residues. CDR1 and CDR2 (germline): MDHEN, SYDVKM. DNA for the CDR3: TGTGCCAGCAGTACACGACAGCCCCAGTTGGGAAAACTGTTTTTT. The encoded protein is CASSTRQPQLGKLFF.

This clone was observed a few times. The CDR3 loop is CASSPGTSGSGGQFF. DNA of the CDR3: TGTGCCAGCAGCCCCGGGACTAGCGGGAGTGGGGGGCAGTTCTTC. This chain uses TRBV6-6 with TRBJ2-1; TRBD2 aligns across 14 bases. The CDR3 is 15 residues long. J lost 12 bases, V lost 6 bases, and 10 bases had no gene match. Germline-derived CDR1 and CDR2 are MNHNY and SVGAGI (reference sequence).

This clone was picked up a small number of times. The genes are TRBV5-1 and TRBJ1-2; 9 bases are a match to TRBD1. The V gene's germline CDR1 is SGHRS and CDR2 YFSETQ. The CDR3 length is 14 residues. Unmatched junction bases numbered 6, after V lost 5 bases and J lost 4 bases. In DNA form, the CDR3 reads TGCGCCAGCAGTTTACAGGGGGCGACCTATGGCTACACCTTC. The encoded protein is CASSLQGATYGYTF.

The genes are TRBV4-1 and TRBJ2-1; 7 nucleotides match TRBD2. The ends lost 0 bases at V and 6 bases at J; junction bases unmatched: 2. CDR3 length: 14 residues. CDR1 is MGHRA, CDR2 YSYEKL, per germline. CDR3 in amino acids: CASSQEASGNEQFF. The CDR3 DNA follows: TGCGCCAGCAGCCAAGAAGCTAGCGGCAATGAGCAGTTCTTC.

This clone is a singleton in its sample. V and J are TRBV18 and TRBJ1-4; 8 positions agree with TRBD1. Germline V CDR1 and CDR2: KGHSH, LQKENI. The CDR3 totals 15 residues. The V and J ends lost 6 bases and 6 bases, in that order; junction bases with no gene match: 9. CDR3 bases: TGTGCCAGCTCGCCGACAGGGGCGCGGGATGAAAAACTGTTTTTT. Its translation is CASSPTGARDEKLFF.

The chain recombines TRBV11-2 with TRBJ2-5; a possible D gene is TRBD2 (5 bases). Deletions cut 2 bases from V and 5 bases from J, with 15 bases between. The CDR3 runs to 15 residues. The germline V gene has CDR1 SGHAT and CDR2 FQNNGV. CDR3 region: CASSLSRRAWETQYF. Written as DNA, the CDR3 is TGTGCCAGCAGCTTATCGAGGCGGGCATGGGAGACCCAGTACTTC.

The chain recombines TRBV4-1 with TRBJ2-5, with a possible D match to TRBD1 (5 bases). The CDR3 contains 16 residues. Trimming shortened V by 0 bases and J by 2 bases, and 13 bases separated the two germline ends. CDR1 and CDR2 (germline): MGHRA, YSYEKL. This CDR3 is CASSQDAGPKQETQYF. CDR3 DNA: TGCGCCAGCAGCCAAGATGCAGGGCCAAAACAAGAGACCCAGTACTTC.

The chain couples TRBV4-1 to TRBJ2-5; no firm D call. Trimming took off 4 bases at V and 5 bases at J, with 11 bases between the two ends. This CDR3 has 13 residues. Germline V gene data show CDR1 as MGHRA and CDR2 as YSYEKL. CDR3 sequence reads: CASSRTGLETQYF. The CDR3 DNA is TGCGCCAGCAGCCGAACCGGGTTGGAGACCCAGTACTTC.

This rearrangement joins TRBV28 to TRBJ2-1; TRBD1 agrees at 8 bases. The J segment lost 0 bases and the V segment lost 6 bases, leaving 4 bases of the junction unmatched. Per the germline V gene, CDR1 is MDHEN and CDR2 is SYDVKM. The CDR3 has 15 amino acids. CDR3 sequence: CASRSGQGSYNEQFF. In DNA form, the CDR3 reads TGTGCCAGCAGGTCCGGACAGGGCTCCTACAATGAGCAGTTCTTC.

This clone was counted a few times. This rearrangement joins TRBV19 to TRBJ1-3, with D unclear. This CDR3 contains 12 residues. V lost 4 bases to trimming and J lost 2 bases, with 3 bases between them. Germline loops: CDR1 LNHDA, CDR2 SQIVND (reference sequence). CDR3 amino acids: CASSTPGNTIYF. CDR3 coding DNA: TGTGCCAGTAGTACTCCTGGAAACACCATATATTTT.

CDR3 in DNA: TGTGCCAGCAGTCCCCCAATCCGGGACAAAGGATCCTACGAGCAGTACTTC. Translation gives CASSPPIRDKGSYEQYF. J is TRBJ2-7 and V is TRBV28; D is perhaps TRBD1 (6 bases). The CDR3 spans 17 residues. Germline loops: CDR1 MDHEN, CDR2 SYDVKM. V lost 5 bases and J 1 base, leaving 21 bases between the germline ends.

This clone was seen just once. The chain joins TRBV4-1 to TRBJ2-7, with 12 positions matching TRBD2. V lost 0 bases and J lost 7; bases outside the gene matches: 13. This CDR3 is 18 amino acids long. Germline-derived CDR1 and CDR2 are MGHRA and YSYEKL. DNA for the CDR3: TGCGCCAGCAGCCAAGACCTCCCCGGACTAGCGGGAACTGAGGAGCAGTACTTC. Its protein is CASSQDLPGLAGTEEQYF.

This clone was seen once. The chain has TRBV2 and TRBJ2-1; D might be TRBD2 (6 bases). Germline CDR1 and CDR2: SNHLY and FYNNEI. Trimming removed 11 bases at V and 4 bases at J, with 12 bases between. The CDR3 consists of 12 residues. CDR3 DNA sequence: TGTGCCGCGGGGAGTGGGTACAATGAGCAGTTCTTC. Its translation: CAAGSGYNEQFF.

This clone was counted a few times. The CDR3, as DNA: TGTGCCAGCAGCTTAAGACAGCTCTCTGGGGCCAACGTCCTGACTTTC. Amino acid sequence: CASSLRQLSGANVLTF. This rearrangement joins TRBV5-4 to TRBJ2-6; TRBD1 is a possible D gene (5 bases). The CDR3 is 16 amino acids. The germline V and J ends were trimmed by 2 bases and 0 bases, with 9 bases remaining between them. Germline V gives CDR1 SGHNT, CDR2 YYREEE (reference sequence). Drawing the rest from reference TRBV5-4 and TRBJ2-6, the complete variable domain is ETGVTQSPTHLIKTRGQQVTLRCSSQSGHNTVSWYQQALGQGPQFIFQYYREEENGRGNFPPRFSGLQFPNYSSELNVNALELDDSALYLCASSLRQLSGANVLTFGAGSRLTVL.